Below are 16 T cell receptor beta chains sequenced from a single sample in a study of spatial heterogeneity in lung cancer (dated by TCRdb to the late 2010s). The full study reports these points: The number of expanded intratumoral alpha and beta TCRs correlated with the tumor nonsynonymous mutation count.

The time point label of this sample denotes: sample taken at primary tumor resection. These receptors are not linked to any known antigen. The receptor library was made with 5' RACE. TCRdb shows the sequencer as NextSeq 500. TCRdb took the public reads, trimmed them with fastp at Q25, ran MiXCR for clone calling and kept in-frame beta chains. Rows with one shared CDR3 protein collapse into an entry with the most common genes and DNA. This sample has 13,000 or so distinct CDR3 sequences in its table, and 4% to 5.5% of those were observed once. The leading ten clones occupy 20% to 25% of the sample. Specimen: lung tumor tissue, collected at surgery. These receptors were collected from a male donor with early-stage non-small cell lung cancer.

This clonotype was recorded at least ten times. The chain recombines TRBV18 with TRBJ2-7; 8 positions match TRBD1. The CDR3 contains 15 residues. Germline V gives CDR1 KGHSH, CDR2 LQKENI. V gave up 3 bases and J gave up 7 bases; unmatched junction bases: 11. CDR3 sequence: CASSPPGAGGAEQYF. CDR3 in DNA: TGTGCCAGCTCACCTCCTGGGGCAGGGGGCGCGGAGCAGTACTTC.

This clonotype was observed many times. The gene calls are TRBV20-1 and TRBJ2-7; perhaps TRBD2 as D (7 bases). The V and J ends lost 7 bases and 2 bases respectively, with 21 bases between them. The CDR3 runs 15 residues. The germline V gene has CDR1 DFQATT and CDR2 SNEGSKA (reference sequence). CDR3 coding DNA: TGCAGTGTTCCAGGAAGGCGGGGGCCTCCCTACGAGCAGTACTTC. It specifies CSVPGRRGPPYEQYF.

This clonotype was recorded many times. The genes are TRBV3-1 and TRBJ2-7; possibly TRBD2 for D (6 bases). The CDR3 runs to 16 residues. Germline-derived CDR1 and CDR2 are LGHDT and YNNKEL (reference sequence). V dropped 0 bases and J dropped 3 bases, with 15 bases sitting between them. The CDR3, as DNA: TGTGCCAGCAGCCAAGATGATTTGGAGGGAATCTACGAGCAGTACTTC. It translates to CASSQDDLEGIYEQYF.

This clonotype was observed many times. The chain employs TRBV20-1 and TRBJ1-5; D perhaps matches TRBD1 (5 bases). The V and J ends lost 2 bases and 0 bases respectively, with 11 bases between them. The CDR3 runs 15 residues. From germline, CDR1 is DFQATT and CDR2 SNEGSKA (reference sequence). The CDR3 region has the DNA TGCAGTGCTAGACGGACAAGTAATAGCAATCAGCCCCAGCATTTT. Its protein is CSARRTSNSNQPQHF.

This clonotype qualifies as medium-sized. In DNA form, the CDR3 reads TGTGCCAGCTGCCCCGCGCCGGGACAGGGGTATTCCGGGGAGCTGTTTTTT. Translating gives CASCPAPGQGYSGELFF. This chain uses TRBV28 with TRBJ2-2; 10 bases line up with TRBD1. The CDR3 sequence is 17 residues long. The germline V gene has CDR1 MDHEN and CDR2 SYDVKM. V lost 8 bases to trimming and J lost 6 bases; unmatched junction nucleotides: 15.

This clonotype was found a few times. This rearrangement joins TRBV28 to TRBJ1-2, with D hard to call. Between the trimmed V and J ends, which lost 2 bases and 4 bases, there was a span of 8 bases. Germline assignment: CDR1 MDHEN and CDR2 SYDVKM. The CDR3 contains 13 residues. In DNA form, the CDR3 reads TGTGCCAGCAGTTTAGCCCGTGGCTATGGCTACACCTTC. It specifies CASSLARGYGYTF.

This clonotype was seen at least ten times. The V gene is TRBV28, the J gene TRBJ2-3; D is perhaps TRBD2 (7 bases). Trimming removed 7 bases at V and 4 bases at J, with 21 bases between. Per germline, CDR1 MDHEN and CDR2 SYDVKM. CDR3 length: 16 amino acids. The CDR3 nucleotides are TGTGCCAGCATGTTCCAAAAAGGGGGGGCCCCAGATACGCAGTATTTT. It specifies CASMFQKGGAPDTQYF.

This clonotype was observed many times. This rearrangement joins TRBV5-1 to TRBJ2-3; 8 nucleotides line up with TRBD1. Trimming at V came to 1 base and at J to 3 bases, leaving 4 bases not matched to a gene. The CDR3 has 15 residues. Per the germline V gene, CDR1 is SGHRS and CDR2 is YFSETQ. The CDR3 protein is CASSLPGGGTDTQYF. The CDR3, as DNA: TGCGCCAGCAGCTTGCCAGGGGGCGGAACAGATACGCAGTATTTT.

This clonotype was counted at least ten times. V gene TRBV12-3 or TRBV12-4 combines with J gene TRBJ2-2; D unresolved. V was clipped by 3 bases and J by 6 bases, with 5 bases between them. The CDR3 consists of 12 residues. CDR3 sequence: CASSFLPGELFF. The CDR3 coding sequence is TGTGCCAGCAGTTTCCTCCCCGGGGAGCTGTTTTTT.

The V call is TRBV7-2, the J call TRBJ2-7; D gene ambiguous. Trimming left V 5 bases short and J 2 bases short, with 7 bases between. The CDR3 totals 12 residues. Germline V gene data show CDR1 as SGHTA and CDR2 as FQGNSA. The DNA of the CDR3 is TGTGCCAGCAGCCAACAGCCCTACGAGCAGTACTTC. This gives the protein CASSQQPYEQYF.

At least ten counts were recorded for this clonotype. The chain uses TRBV5-1 and TRBJ1-1; 7 bases agree with TRBD1. Germline V gene data show CDR1 as SGHRS and CDR2 as YFSETQ. This CDR3 is built from 14 residues. The ends lost 4 bases at V and 5 bases at J; junction bases unmatched: 8. In DNA form, the CDR3 reads TGCGCCAGCAGCATACAGGGGATTGAAACTGAAGCTTTCTTT. This translates into CASSIQGIETEAFF.

The chain couples TRBV19 to TRBJ2-7; 8 bases map to TRBD1. The CDR3 length is 15 residues. CDR1 and CDR2 from the germline V gene are LNHDA and SQIVND (reference sequence). The V gene end was trimmed by 5 bases and the J gene end by 6 bases; junction bases not matched to a gene: 12. The CDR3 nucleotides read TGTGCCAGTAGTCGGATCCAGGGGGCTCGCGTCGAGCAGTACTTC. Translating it yields CASSRIQGARVEQYF.

This clonotype showed up just a few times. The chain carries TRBV7-2 and TRBJ1-2; TRBD1 is a possible D gene (6 bases). From germline, CDR1 is SGHTA and CDR2 FQGNSA. V shed 3 bases and J shed 4 bases, with 15 bases lying between them. The CDR3 length is 15 residues. CDR3 sequence (DNA): TGTGCCAGCAGCTTGACGACAGGAGACAGCTATGGCTACACCTTC. Its protein product is CASSLTTGDSYGYTF.

Only a few counts were recorded for this clonotype. This rearrangement joins TRBV25-1 to TRBJ1-1, with 9 nucleotides matching TRBD1. V shed 6 bases, J shed 2 bases, and the junction held 4 bases outside the gene matches. Germline V gene data show CDR1 as MGHDK and CDR2 as SYGVNS. The CDR3 spans 14 residues. The CDR3 loop is CASRLTGGNTEAFF. CDR3 nucleotide sequence: TGTGCCAGCAGACTGACAGGGGGTAACACTGAAGCTTTCTTT.

Many counts were recorded for this clonotype. The J gene is TRBJ2-5, the V gene TRBV3-1; D ambiguous. V lost 1 base, J lost 2 bases, and 11 bases lay in between. CDR3 length equals 15 residues. CDR1 is LGHDT and CDR2 is YNNKEL in the germline V gene (reference sequence). The CDR3 loop reads CASSQGWRAQETQYF. CDR3 nucleotides: TGTGCCAGCAGCCAAGGATGGCGCGCTCAAGAGACCCAGTACTTC.

Comment on this clonotype: This could be a read error, since a much larger clone is one nucleotide away. The rearrangement uses TRBV5-6 and TRBJ2-3, with D possibly being TRBD1 (6 bases). CDR1 is SGHDT, CDR2 YYEEEE, per germline. V gave up 0 bases and J gave up 2 bases, with 16 bases separating them. The CDR3 runs to 17 residues. The CDR3, as DNA: TGTGCCAGCAGCTTGGCTTTCCGACAGGCTTTCACAGATACGCAGTATTTT. Amino acid sequence: CASSLAFRQAFTDTQYF.